A single sample is the source of the 24 T cell receptor beta chains below, sequenced in a study of cytomegalovirus exposure and HLA in healthy donors. The PCR made use of 60 Vbeta and 13 Jbeta primers. Repertoires were generated with immunoSEQ multiplex PCR, while TCRdb's copy carries only in-frame clones and drops some. The sample has 55,000 to 65,000 clones, 65% to 90% seen once. Sequencing was done on a sample of PBMCs. All receptors come from a human donor in good health.

The V gene is TRBV7-2, the J gene TRBJ2-7, with 9 bases identical to TRBD2. Germline lookup yields CDR1 SGHTA and CDR2 FQGNSA. The ends lost 1 base at V and 4 bases at J; junction bases unmatched: 14. The CDR3 contains 18 residues. The CDR3 bases are TGTGCCAGCAGCTTAGAGGCGGGGGGGCCTCTCTCCCAATACGAGCAGTACTTC. Protein sequence: CASSLEAGGPLSQYEQYF.

The chain recombines TRBV4-1 with TRBJ2-7; TRBD2 agrees at 7 bases. Germline CDR1 and CDR2: MGHRA and YSYEKL. CDR3 length: 16 amino acids. Unmatched junction bases numbered 9, after V lost 1 base and J lost 3 bases. The CDR3 reads CASSQVGTNDRYEQYF. In DNA, the CDR3 is TGCGCCAGCAGCCAAGTCGGGACTAACGATCGCTACGAGCAGTACTTC.

As for this clone: One end of the junction does not line up with germline, which may come from a read error. The V and J genes are TRBV7-9 and TRBJ1-2; D gene unclear. This CDR3 is 13 amino acids long. Germline V lookup: CDR1 SEHNR, CDR2 FQNEAQ (reference sequence). CDR3 in DNA: TGTTCCAGCAGCTTAGATATTAACTATGGCTACACCTTC. Its protein product is CSSSLDINYGYTF.

This clone appeared a single time. This chain joins TRBV5-1 and TRBJ1-4, with D maybe TRBD1 (5 bases). CDR1 and CDR2 from the germline V gene are SGHRS and YFSETQ. The CDR3 contains 16 residues. V was trimmed by 4 bases and J by 6 bases, leaving 19 bases between them. CDR3 residues: CASSPGDQGWDEKLFF. The CDR3 DNA is TGCGCCAGCAGCCCCGGTGATCAGGGCTGGGATGAAAAACTGTTTTTT. Supplemented by reference TRBV5-1 and TRBJ1-4, the full variable domain reads KAGVTQTPRYLIKTRGQQVTLSCSPISGHRSVSWYQQTPGQGLQFLFEYFSETQRNKGNFPGRFSGRQFSNSRSEMNVSTLELGDSALYLCASSPGDQGWDEKLFFGSGTQLSVL.

The chain is built from TRBV6-5 and TRBJ2-7; 7 nucleotides match TRBD2. The CDR3 contains 14 residues. The trim removed 4 bases at V and 5 bases at J, leaving 8 bases unmatched. Germline assignment: CDR1 MNHEY and CDR2 SVGAGI. CDR3 nucleotides: TGTGCCAGCAGTTGGGGGGGGTATAAGGACGAGCAGTACTTC. This translates into CASSWGGYKDEQYF.

The genes are TRBV28 and TRBJ1-5; no definite D call. The CDR3 loop spans 16 amino acids. V was pared by 5 bases and J by 2 bases, with 16 bases between. Germline CDR1 reads MDHEN; CDR2 reads SYDVKM. CDR3 in DNA: TGTGCCAGCAGTCCTCCCCCCCAGGTCGGCAATCAGCCCCAGCATTTT. Its translation is CASSPPPQVGNQPQHF.

V is TRBV30 and J is TRBJ1-1; TRBD1 matches 7 bases. With V trimmed by 2 bases and J by 11 bases, 8 bases remained unmatched. From germline, CDR1 is GTSNPN and CDR2 SVGIG (reference sequence). CDR3 length: 12 residues. CDR3 nucleotides: TGTGCCTGGAGTTCAACAGGGGCCGGTGCTTTCTTT. Translating it yields CAWSSTGAGAFF. Using reference TRBV30 and TRBJ1-1 for the parts outside the CDR3, the full variable domain is SQTIHQWPATLVQPVGSPLSLECTVEGTSNPNLYWYRQAAGRGLQLLFYSVGIGQISSEVPQNLSASRPQDRQFILSSKKLLLSDSGFYLCAWSSTGAGAFFGQGTRLTVV.

There are a few counts of this clone. The V gene is TRBV2, the J gene TRBJ2-1, with 10 bases aligning to TRBD2. The trim removed 6 bases at V and 9 bases at J, leaving 5 bases unmatched. From germline, CDR1 is SNHLY and CDR2 FYNNEI. The CDR3 sequence is 13 residues long. The CDR3 DNA reads TGTGCCAGCAGGGGGACTAGCGATAGTGAGCAGTTCTTC. Protein product: CASRGTSDSEQFF.

V gene TRBV29-1 combines with J gene TRBJ1-3, with 9 bases that match TRBD1. Losses at the gene ends were 5 bases for V and 4 bases for J; bases not matched to a gene: 9. This CDR3 is built from 15 residues. CDR1 SQVTM and CDR2 ANQGSEA come from the germline V gene. CDR3 in amino acids: CSVSGTGSLGNTIYF. In nucleotides, the CDR3 is TGCAGCGTTTCCGGGACAGGGAGTTTAGGAAACACCATATATTTT.

As regards this clone: A junction end diverges from the germline sequence, so it may reflect a read error. CDR3 amino acids: CASTLGGNAIYGYTF. Here the CDR3 DNA reads TGTGCCAGCACCTTAGGGGGCAACGCTATCTATGGCTACACCTTC. The chain recombines TRBV13 with TRBJ1-2; TRBD1 matches 7 bases. The germline gives CDR1 PRHDT, CDR2 FYEKMQ (reference sequence). The CDR3 has 15 amino acids. The full variable domain, completed using reference TRBV13 and TRBJ1-2, is AAGVIQSPRHLIKEKRETATLKCYPIPRHDTVYWYQQGPGQDPQFLISFYEKMQSDKGSIPDRFSAQQFSDYHSELNMSSLELGDSALYFCASTLGGNAIYGYTFGSGTRLTVV.

The genes are TRBV7-2 and TRBJ2-7, with 7 positions matching TRBD1. The germline CDR1 and CDR2 sequences are SGHTA and FQGNSA. This CDR3 comprises 11 residues. After removal of 6 bases from V and 11 bases from J, the junction contained 7 bases not matched to a gene. The DNA for the CDR3 is TGTGCCAGCAGTTTTGATGGACAGGAGTACTTC. Protein sequence: CASSFDGQEYF.

CDR3 region: CASKPTSGLTASQSSYEQYF. CDR3 DNA: TGTGCCAGCAAGCCGACTAGCGGTCTTACAGCCAGCCAGAGCTCCTACGAGCAGTACTTC. The chain has TRBV27 and TRBJ2-7, with 9 bases aligning to TRBD2. CDR1 MNHEY and CDR2 SMNVEV come from the germline V gene (reference sequence). V lost 7 bases to trimming and J lost 0 bases; unmatched junction nucleotides: 22. There are 20 residues in the CDR3.

This chain connects TRBV5-1 to TRBJ2-7; 8 nucleotides match TRBD2. The V segment lost 0 bases and the J segment 6 bases; nucleotides outside the gene matches: 5. CDR1 SGHRS and CDR2 YFSETQ come from the germline V gene. CDR3 length equals 14 residues. The chain's CDR3 is CASSLGSTSGEQYF. In DNA form, the CDR3 reads TGCGCCAGCAGCTTGGGATCAACTAGCGGCGAGCAGTACTTC.

The chain has TRBV29-1 and TRBJ2-7; 8 nucleotides align to TRBD1. Germline trimming cut 3 bases from V and 4 bases from J; bases unmatched to any gene: 2. Germline loops: CDR1 SQVTM, CDR2 ANQGSEA. The CDR3 totals 12 residues. This CDR3 is CSVDGDRYEQYF. The CDR3 nucleotides read TGCAGCGTTGATGGGGACAGGTACGAGCAGTACTTC.

The chain couples TRBV15 to TRBJ2-7, with a possible D match to TRBD2 (6 bases). CDR1 and CDR2 from the germline V gene are LNHNV and YYDKDF (reference sequence). This CDR3 has 16 residues. Trimming cost V 1 base and J 3 bases, with 16 bases left between them. CDR3 nucleotide sequence: TGTGCCACCAGCAGAGGCCTTGGTGGGGGGAGCTACGAGCAGTACTTC. Amino acid sequence: CATSRGLGGGSYEQYF.

The chain employs TRBV7-6 and TRBJ1-2; unclear D gene. The germline V gene has CDR1 SGHVS and CDR2 FNYEAQ. The CDR3 consists of 14 residues. Trimming took off 1 base at V and 2 bases at J, with 8 bases between the two ends. The CDR3 coding sequence is TGTGCCAGCAGCTTAGGGCGGGGAAACTATGGCTACACCTTC. Translation gives CASSLGRGNYGYTF. The full variable domain, completed using reference TRBV7-6 and TRBJ1-2, is GAGVSQSPRYKVTKRGQDVALRCDPISGHVSLYWYRQALGQGPEFLTYFNYEAQQDKSGLPNDRFSAERPEGSISTLTIQRTEQRDSAMYRCASSLGRGNYGYTFGSGTRLTVV.

The chain has TRBV9 and TRBJ1-1; TRBD1 is a possible D gene (6 bases). V lost 3 bases and J 4 bases, leaving 13 bases between the germline ends. CDR3 size: 14 residues. Germline V CDR1 and CDR2: SGDLS, YYNGEE. In DNA, the CDR3 is TGTGCCAGCAGCGGACAGGATACAATCACTGAAGCTTTCTTT. The encoded protein is CASSGQDTITEAFF. Supplemented by reference TRBV9 and TRBJ1-1, the full variable domain reads DSGVTQTPKHLITATGQRVTLRCSPRSGDLSVYWYQQSLDQGLQFLIQYYNGEERAKGNILERFSAQQFPDLHSELNLSSLELGDSALYFCASSGQDTITEAFFGQGTRLTVV.

This chain uses TRBV28 with TRBJ2-7, with D possibly being TRBD2 (7 bases). V lost 4 bases and J 2 bases, leaving 18 bases between the germline ends. The germline V gene encodes CDR1 MDHEN and CDR2 SYDVKM. The CDR3 is 16 residues long. The CDR3 protein is CASSSRRGLQTYEQYF. In DNA, the CDR3 is TGTGCCAGCAGTTCCCGGCGGGGGCTTCAAACCTACGAGCAGTACTTC.

This clone was observed a handful of times. This chain uses TRBV20-1 with TRBJ1-1; TRBD1 is a possible D gene (6 bases). Between the trimmed V and J ends, which lost 4 bases and 7 bases, there was a span of 10 bases. Per germline, CDR1 DFQATT and CDR2 SNEGSKA (reference sequence). This CDR3 is 11 amino acids long. In DNA form, the CDR3 reads TGCAGTGCTATACAGGGTGATGAAGCTTTCTTT. Translated, it gives CSAIQGDEAFF.

The rearrangement joins TRBV5-6 to TRBJ1-4; D ambiguous. Trimming took 4 bases from V and 4 from J, leaving 26 bases between them. Germline CDR1 is SGHDT and CDR2 is YYEEEE. The length of the CDR3 is 19 residues. The CDR3 DNA follows: TGTGCCAGCAGCCAAAACCCGGGGTGGGGTTTGTTTAGTAATGAAAAACTGTTTTTT. Amino acids: CASSQNPGWGLFSNEKLFF.

This chain joins TRBV14 and TRBJ1-6; a weak D match, TRBD1 (5 bases). The germline V gene has CDR1 SGHDN and CDR2 FVKESK. The length of the CDR3 is 18 residues. V was shortened by 7 bases and J by 5 bases, with 24 bases between the two germline ends. CDR3 protein: CASTLGRVDPLNNSPLHF. CDR3 sequence (DNA): TGTGCCAGCACCCTTGGCAGGGTGGACCCCCTTAATAATTCACCCCTCCACTTT. Together with reference TRBV14 and TRBJ1-6, the CDR3 gives the full variable domain: EAGVTQFPSHSVIEKGQTVTLRCDPISGHDNLYWYRRVMGKEIKFLLHFVKESKQDESGMPNNRFLAERTGGTYSTLKVQPAELEDSGVYFCASTLGRVDPLNNSPLHFGNGTRLTVT.

V usage is TRBV19 and J usage is TRBJ1-2, with 10 bases fitting TRBD1. This CDR3 comprises 14 residues. The V segment lost 4 bases and the J segment 8 bases; nucleotides outside the gene matches: 7. CDR1 and CDR2 from the germline V gene are LNHDA and SQIVND (reference sequence). CDR3: CASSTTGTGEGYTF. DNA for the CDR3: TGTGCCAGTAGTACGACCGGGACAGGGGAAGGCTACACCTTC.

This chain links TRBV7-3 with TRBJ2-3; perhaps TRBD2 as D (6 bases). This CDR3 comprises 15 residues. Trimming took 4 bases from V and 1 from J, leaving 12 bases between them. Germline CDR1 SGHTA, CDR2 FQGTGA. The CDR3, as DNA: TGTGCCAGCAGCTCCCACGGGGGACGCACAGATACGCAGTATTTT. Residues: CASSSHGGRTDTQYF.

The chain recombines TRBV21-1 with TRBJ1-2; the table names TRBD1, a call not compared with the DNA. TRBV21-1 is assigned pseudogene status. The CDR3 consists of 15 residues. CDR3 DNA: TGTGCCAGCAGCGTACGACAGGGCTATAACTATGGCTACACCTTC. The encoded protein is CASSVRQGYNYGYTF.